This T cell receptor beta chain was retrieved from a study of long-term antiretroviral therapy in people with HIV. For the study at large: The earliest samples came from an era when ART typically awaited falling CD4 counts. Overall study findings and caveats: Those clones which expanded before ART made up the dominant part of the repertoire at all time points. CDR3 length ranges were narrower in HIV repertoires than in controls.

It was version v3.0 of the immunoSEQ assay that was run at survey level. Profiling relied on immunoSEQ multiplex PCR, and the TCRdb table lists in-frame clones only, not all of them. The data show fewer than 25,000 clones, approximately 86% seen once. This clone was observed once. Its specificity is unknown. The V end was cut by 0 bases, the J end by 10 bases, with 13 bases between. This CDR3 region has 14 residues. Germline-derived CDR1 and CDR2 are WNHNN and SYGVQD (reference sequence). The TCR sequence derives from a man aged 45-65 years with HIV. This specimen was unsorted PBMCs, taken at the start of antiretroviral therapy. The V gene is TRBV10-1, the J gene TRBJ2-1; the D gene could be TRBD1 or TRBD2 (5 bases each). The CDR3 loop is CASSESGTLSEQFF. The DNA for the CDR3 is TGCGCCAGCAGTGAGTCAGGGACCCTGTCGGAGCAGTTCTTC.